This T cell receptor (beta chain) was observed in a study of human T cells and chemical hapten exposure. Study-wide context: There were per-sample TCR yield variations, arising mainly from small pooled library volume differences.

Time point noted: patch test 1, 2 weeks after DPC sensitization. Noted treatment: therapeutic diphenylcyclopropenone sensitization with weekly scalp DPC. The CDR3 totals 14 residues. The V gene's germline CDR1 is LNHDA and CDR2 SQIVND (reference sequence). V was cut by 3 bases and J by 5 bases, with 13 bases left in between. One entry per CDR3 protein results from TCRdb running MiXCR on the RACE reads. Of 75,000 to 100,000 distinct CDR3 sequences in the sample, around 12% are singletons; the top ten hold approximately 2%. Sequencing used whole blood, obtained in connection with sensitization to the hapten diphenylcyclopropenone (DPC). The clonotype comes from a woman aged 40 to 50 with alopecia areata. Some clones in this sample may be carry-over from other donors' samples. The chain employs TRBV19 and TRBJ1-1; D gene unclear. The CDR3, as DNA: TGTGCCAGTAGTATTCTACAAGCGGGGACTGAAGCTTTCTTT. Its protein product is CASSILQAGTEAFF. The full variable domain, its missing parts supplied by reference TRBV19 and TRBJ1-1, is DGGITQSPKYLFRKEGQNVTLSCEQNLNHDAMYWYRQDPGQGLRLIYYSQIVNDFQKGDIAEGYSVSREKKESFPLTVTSAQKNPTAFYLCASSILQAGTEAFFGQGTRLTVV.